This entry describes one T cell receptor (beta chain). These data are taken from a study of control samples from healthy donors and cancer patients. Germline values: CDR1 LNHDA, CDR2 SQIVND (reference sequence). The CDR3 covers 15 residues. Trimming shortened V by 4 bases and J by 5 bases, and 17 bases separated the two germline ends. Here immunoSEQ multiplex PCR was the method, and the copy in TCRdb shows in-frame clones only, minus some. Of about 70,000 clones in the sample, approximately 84% are singletons; the top ten hold approximately 2.8%. Sequencing was done on a sample of PBMCs. This clonotype was obtained from a woman between 50 and 59 years old with lung cancer. This chain uses TRBV19 with TRBJ2-5; no reliable D call. The CDR3 here is CASSTSESLGETQYF. The DNA for the CDR3 is TGTGCCAGTAGTACTTCGGAATCTCTCGGGGAGACCCAGTACTTC. Together with reference TRBV19 and TRBJ2-5, the CDR3 gives the full variable domain: DGGITQSPKYLFRKEGQNVTLSCEQNLNHDAMYWYRQDPGQGLRLIYYSQIVNDFQKGDIAEGYSVSREKKESFPLTVTSAQKNPTAFYLCASSTSESLGETQYFGPGTRLLVL.